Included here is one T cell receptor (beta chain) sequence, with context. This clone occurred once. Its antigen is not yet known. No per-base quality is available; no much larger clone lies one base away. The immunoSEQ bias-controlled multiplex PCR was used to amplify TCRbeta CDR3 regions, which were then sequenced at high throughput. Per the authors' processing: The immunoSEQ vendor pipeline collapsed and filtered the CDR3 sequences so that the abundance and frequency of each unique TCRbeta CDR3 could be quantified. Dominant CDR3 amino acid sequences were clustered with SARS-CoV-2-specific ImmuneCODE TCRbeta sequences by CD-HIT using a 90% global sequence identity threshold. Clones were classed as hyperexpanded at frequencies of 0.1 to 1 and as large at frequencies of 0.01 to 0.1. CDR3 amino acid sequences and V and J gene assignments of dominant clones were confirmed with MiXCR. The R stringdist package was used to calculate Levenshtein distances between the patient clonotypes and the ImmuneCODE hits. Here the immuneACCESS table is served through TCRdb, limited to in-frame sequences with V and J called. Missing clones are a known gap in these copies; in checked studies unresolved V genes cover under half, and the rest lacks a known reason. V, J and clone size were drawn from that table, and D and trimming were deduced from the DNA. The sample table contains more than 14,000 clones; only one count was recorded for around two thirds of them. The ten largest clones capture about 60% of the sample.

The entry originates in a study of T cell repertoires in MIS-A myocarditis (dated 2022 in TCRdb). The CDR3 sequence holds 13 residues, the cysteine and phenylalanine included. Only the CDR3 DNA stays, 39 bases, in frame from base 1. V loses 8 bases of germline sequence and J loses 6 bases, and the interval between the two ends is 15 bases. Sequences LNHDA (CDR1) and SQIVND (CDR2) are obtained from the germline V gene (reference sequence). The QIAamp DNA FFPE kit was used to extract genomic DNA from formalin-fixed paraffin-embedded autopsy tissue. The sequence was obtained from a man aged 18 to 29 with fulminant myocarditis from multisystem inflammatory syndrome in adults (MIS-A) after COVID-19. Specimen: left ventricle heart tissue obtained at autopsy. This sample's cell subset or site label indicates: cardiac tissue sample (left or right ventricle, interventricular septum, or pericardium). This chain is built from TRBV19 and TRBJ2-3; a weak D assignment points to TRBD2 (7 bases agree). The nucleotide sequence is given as TGTGCCAGTCGGGCGGGGGCTGGGGATACGCAGTATTTT. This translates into CASRAGAGDTQYF.